This T cell receptor beta chain was obtained from a study of cytomegalovirus exposure and HLA in healthy donors. Study findings and constraints: In a later analysis, HLA-associated TCR beta chains were more clonally expanded than equally common others.

Everyone who donated was a healthy bone marrow donor. Comment on this clone: No antigen is known for it.

60 Vbeta and 13 Jbeta primers were used in PCR. Method: immunoSEQ multiplex PCR; TCRdb's copy keeps in-frame clones and lacks some. The sample yields approximately 53,000 clones, 60% to 80% seen once. Source material: PBMCs. This clonotype was sampled from a woman aged 40 to 50 in good health and CMV-seropositive.

The CDR3 coding sequence is TGTGCCTGCCGGGGAAGGCAGGGGTCCCCCGACTATGGCTACACCTTC. This encodes CACRGRQGSPDYGYTF. The rearrangement joins TRBV30 to TRBJ1-2; D possibly corresponds to TRBD1 (6 bases). The germline V and J ends were trimmed by 6 bases and 3 bases, with 23 bases remaining between them. CDR1 and CDR2 from the germline V gene are GTSNPN and SVGIG (reference sequence). The CDR3 length is 16 residues.